This TCR beta chain was sequenced during a study of cytomegalovirus exposure and HLA in healthy donors. Study-level findings and limits: A later analysis found common viral pathogens apparently linked to several of the most significant clusters. Earlier results showed most TCR beta V segments being productive about 90% or about 30% of the time.

Concerning this clone: The antigen is unknown.

In the PCR, 60 Vbeta and 13 Jbeta primers were used. Repertoires were generated with immunoSEQ multiplex PCR, while TCRdb's copy carries only in-frame clones and drops some. The table shows about 130,000 clones, with about 85% occurring only once. V lost 4 bases to trimming and J lost 2 bases; unmatched junction nucleotides: 19. Looked up from germline, CDR1 is SEHNR and CDR2 is FQNEAQ (reference sequence). This CDR3 is built from 19 residues. The chain uses TRBV7-9 and TRBJ2-7; 8 bases map to TRBD1. The TCR sequence derives from a boy under 18 in good health and CMV-seronegative. The sequenced sample consisted of PBMCs. As DNA, the CDR3 is TGTGCCAGCAGCTCGTTTACAGGGACAGGCTTTGGCCCAACCTACGAGCAGTACTTC. This encodes CASSSFTGTGFGPTYEQYF.